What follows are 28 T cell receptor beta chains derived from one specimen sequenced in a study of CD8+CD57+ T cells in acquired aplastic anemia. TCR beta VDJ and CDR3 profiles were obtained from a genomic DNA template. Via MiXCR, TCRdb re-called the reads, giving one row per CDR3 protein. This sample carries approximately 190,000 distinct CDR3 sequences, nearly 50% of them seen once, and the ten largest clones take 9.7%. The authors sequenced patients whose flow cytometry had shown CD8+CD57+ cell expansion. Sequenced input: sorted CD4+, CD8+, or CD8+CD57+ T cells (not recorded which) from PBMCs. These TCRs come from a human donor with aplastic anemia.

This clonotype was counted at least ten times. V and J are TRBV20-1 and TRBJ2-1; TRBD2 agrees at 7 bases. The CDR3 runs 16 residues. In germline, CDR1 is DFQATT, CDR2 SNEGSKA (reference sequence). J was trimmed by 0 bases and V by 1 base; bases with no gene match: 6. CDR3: CSARVLPSGSYNEQFF. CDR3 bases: TGCAGTGCTAGAGTCCTCCCTAGCGGCTCCTACAATGAGCAGTTCTTC.

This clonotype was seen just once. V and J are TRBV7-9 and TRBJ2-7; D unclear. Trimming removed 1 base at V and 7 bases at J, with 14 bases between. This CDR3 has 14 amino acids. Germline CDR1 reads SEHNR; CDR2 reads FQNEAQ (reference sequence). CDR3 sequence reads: CASSLGVRSWEQYF. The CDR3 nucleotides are TGTGCCAGCAGCTTAGGAGTCCGTTCGTGGGAGCAGTACTTC.

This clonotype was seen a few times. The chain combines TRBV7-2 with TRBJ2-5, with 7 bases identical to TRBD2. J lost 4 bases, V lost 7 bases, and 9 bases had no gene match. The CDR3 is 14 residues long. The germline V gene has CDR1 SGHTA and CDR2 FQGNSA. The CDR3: CASTLSGTGETQYF. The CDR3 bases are TGTGCCAGCACCCTAAGCGGGACTGGAGAGACCCAGTACTTC.

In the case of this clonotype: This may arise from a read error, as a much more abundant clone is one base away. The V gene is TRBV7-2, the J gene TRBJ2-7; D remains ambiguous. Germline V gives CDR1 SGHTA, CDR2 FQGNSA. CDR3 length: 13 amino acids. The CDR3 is CASSQGLTYEQHF. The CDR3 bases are TGTGCCAGCAGCCAAGGGTTAACCTACGAGCAGCACTTC.

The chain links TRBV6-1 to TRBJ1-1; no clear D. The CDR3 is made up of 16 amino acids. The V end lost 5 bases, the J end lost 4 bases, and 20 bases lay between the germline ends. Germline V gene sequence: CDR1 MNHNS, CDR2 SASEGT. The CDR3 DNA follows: TGTGCCAGCAGTCCATCGGACCTTCCCTTTGGCACTGAAGCTTTCTTT. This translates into CASSPSDLPFGTEAFF.

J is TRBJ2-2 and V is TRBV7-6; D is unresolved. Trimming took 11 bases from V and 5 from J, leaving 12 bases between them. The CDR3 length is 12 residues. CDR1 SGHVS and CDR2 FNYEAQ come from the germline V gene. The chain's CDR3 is CAPSAVTGELFF. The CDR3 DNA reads TGTGCCCCCTCGGCTGTTACCGGGGAGCTGTTTTTT.

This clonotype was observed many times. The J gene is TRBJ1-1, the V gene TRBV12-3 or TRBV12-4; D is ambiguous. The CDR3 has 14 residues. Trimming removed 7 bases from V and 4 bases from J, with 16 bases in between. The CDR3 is CASNFRLGSTEAFF. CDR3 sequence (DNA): TGTGCCAGCAACTTCCGGCTGGGAAGCACTGAAGCTTTCTTT.

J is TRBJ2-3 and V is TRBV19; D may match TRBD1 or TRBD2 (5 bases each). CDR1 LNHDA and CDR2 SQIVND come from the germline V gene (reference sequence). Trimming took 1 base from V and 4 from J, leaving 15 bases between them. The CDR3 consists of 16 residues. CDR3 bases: TGTGCCAGTAGTATAGGGTGGGGGAAGGGGCCAGATACGCAGTATTTT. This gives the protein CASSIGWGKGPDTQYF.

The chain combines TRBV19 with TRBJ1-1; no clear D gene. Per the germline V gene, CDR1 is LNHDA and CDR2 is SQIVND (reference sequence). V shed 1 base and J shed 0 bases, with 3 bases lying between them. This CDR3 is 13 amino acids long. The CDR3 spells CASSIVLNTEAFF. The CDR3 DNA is TGTGCCAGTAGTATAGTTCTGAACACTGAAGCTTTCTTT.

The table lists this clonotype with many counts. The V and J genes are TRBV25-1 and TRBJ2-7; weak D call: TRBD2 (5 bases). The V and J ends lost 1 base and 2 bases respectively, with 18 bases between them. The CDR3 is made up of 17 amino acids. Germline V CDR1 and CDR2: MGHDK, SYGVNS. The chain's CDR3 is CASSESPGQRSTYEQYF. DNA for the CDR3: TGTGCCAGCAGTGAATCTCCCGGGCAGCGGAGTACCTACGAGCAGTACTTC.

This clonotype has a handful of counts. The CDR3 spells CSARVQPQHF. In DNA, the CDR3 is TGCAGTGCTAGAGTTCAGCCCCAGCATTTT. The rearrangement joins TRBV20-1 to TRBJ1-5, with D unresolved. CDR1 and CDR2 (germline): DFQATT, SNEGSKA (reference sequence). This CDR3 region has 10 residues. Trimming cost V 1 base and J 6 bases, with 1 base left between them.

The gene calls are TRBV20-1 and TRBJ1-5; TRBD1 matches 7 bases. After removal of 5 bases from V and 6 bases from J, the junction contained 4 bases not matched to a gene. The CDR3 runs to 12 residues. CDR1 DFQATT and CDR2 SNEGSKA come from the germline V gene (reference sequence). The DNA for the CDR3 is TGCAGTGCTCAGGGGGGTGGTCAGCCCCAGCATTTT. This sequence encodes CSAQGGGQPQHF.

The CDR3 spells CASSTRGLVNEQFF. The CDR3 DNA follows: TGTGCCAGTAGTACCCGCGGACTAGTTAATGAGCAGTTCTTC. The chain carries TRBV19 and TRBJ2-1; 7 nucleotides agree with TRBD2. Germline assignment: CDR1 LNHDA and CDR2 SQIVND (reference sequence). V lost 4 bases and J lost 7; bases outside the gene matches: 7. This CDR3 spans 14 amino acids.

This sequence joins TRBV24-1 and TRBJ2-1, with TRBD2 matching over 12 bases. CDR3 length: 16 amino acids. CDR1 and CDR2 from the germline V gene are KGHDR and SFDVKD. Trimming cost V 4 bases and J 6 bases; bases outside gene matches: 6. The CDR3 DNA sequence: TGTGCCACCAGTGACCCAGGGACTAGCGGGTCCAATGAGCAGTTCTTC. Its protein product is CATSDPGTSGSNEQFF.

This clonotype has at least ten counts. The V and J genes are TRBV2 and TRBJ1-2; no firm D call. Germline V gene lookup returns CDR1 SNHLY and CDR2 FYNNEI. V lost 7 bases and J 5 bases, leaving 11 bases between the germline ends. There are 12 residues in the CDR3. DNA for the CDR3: TGTGCCAGCAACCCAGAGACTTATGGCTACACCTTC. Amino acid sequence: CASNPETYGYTF.

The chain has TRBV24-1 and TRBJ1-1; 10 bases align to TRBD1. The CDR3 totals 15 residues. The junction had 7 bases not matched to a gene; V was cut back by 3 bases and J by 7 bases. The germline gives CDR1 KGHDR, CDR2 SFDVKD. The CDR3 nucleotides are TGTGCCACCAGTGATCCCGGGACAGGGGTAAATGAAGCTTTCTTT. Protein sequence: CATSDPGTGVNEAFF.

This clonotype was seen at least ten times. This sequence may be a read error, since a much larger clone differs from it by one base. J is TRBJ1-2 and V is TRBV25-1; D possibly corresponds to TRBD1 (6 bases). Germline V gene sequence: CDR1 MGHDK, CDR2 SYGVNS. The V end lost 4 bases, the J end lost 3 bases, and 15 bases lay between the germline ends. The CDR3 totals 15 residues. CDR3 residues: CASSGIGGLDYGYTF. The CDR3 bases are TGTGCCAGCAGTGGAATCGGGGGGCTCGACTATGGCTACACCTTC.

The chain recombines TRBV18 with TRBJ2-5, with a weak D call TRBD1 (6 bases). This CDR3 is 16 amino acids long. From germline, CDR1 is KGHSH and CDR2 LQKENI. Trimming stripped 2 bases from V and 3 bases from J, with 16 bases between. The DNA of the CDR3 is TGTGCCAGCTCACCAGGGTCGTGGGGGCCGGAAGAGACCCAGTACTTC. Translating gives CASSPGSWGPEETQYF.

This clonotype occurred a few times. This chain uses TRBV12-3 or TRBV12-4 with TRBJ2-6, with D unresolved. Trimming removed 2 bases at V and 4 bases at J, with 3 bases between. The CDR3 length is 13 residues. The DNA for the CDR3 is TGTGCCAGCAGTTTACAGGGGGCCAACGTCCTGACTTTC. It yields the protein CASSLQGANVLTF.

The CDR3 loop reads CASSLDWSGDTQYF. CDR3 DNA: TGTGCCAGCAGCTTAGATTGGTCGGGAGATACGCAGTATTTT. The rearrangement joins TRBV7-6 to TRBJ2-3; D remains unclear. Trimming shortened V by 1 base and J by 5 bases, and 10 bases separated the two germline ends. This CDR3 region has 14 residues. The V gene's germline CDR1 is SGHVS and CDR2 FNYEAQ.

Here the CDR3 reads CASSEAVGGPYNEQFF. The CDR3 nucleotides are TGTGCCAGCAGTGAAGCGGTGGGGGGCCCCTACAATGAGCAGTTCTTC. The chain has TRBV2 and TRBJ2-1; D might be TRBD1 or TRBD2, each matching 6 bases. The germline gives CDR1 SNHLY, CDR2 FYNNEI. This CDR3 has 16 amino acids. Between the trimmed V and J ends, which lost 0 bases and 2 bases, there was a span of 11 bases.

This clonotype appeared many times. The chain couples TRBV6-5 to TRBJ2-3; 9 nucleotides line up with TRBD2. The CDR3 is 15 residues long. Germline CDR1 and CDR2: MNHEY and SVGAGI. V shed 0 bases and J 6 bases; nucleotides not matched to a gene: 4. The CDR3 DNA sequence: TGTGCCAGCAGTTACTCGGGACTAGCAGGTGATACGCAGTATTTT. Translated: CASSYSGLAGDTQYF.

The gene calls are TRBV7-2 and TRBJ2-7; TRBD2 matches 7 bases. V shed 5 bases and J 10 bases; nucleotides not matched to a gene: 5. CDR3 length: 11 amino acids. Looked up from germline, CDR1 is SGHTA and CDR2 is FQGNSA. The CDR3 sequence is CASSDRDYQYF. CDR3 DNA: TGTGCCAGCAGCGACCGGGACTATCAGTACTTC.

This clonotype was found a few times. In DNA form, the CDR3 reads TGTGCCAGCAGCCCTTCAACCTTC. This sequence encodes CASSPSTF. The chain is built from TRBV9 and TRBJ1-2, with no clear D. Germline loops: CDR1 SGDLS, CDR2 YYNGEE. There are 8 residues in the CDR3. V was shortened by 4 bases and J by 14 bases, with 6 bases between the two germline ends.

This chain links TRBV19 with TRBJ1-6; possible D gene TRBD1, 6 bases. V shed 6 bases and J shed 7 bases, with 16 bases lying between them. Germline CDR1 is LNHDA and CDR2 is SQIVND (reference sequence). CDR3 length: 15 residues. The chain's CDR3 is CASRVLGGGNSPLHF. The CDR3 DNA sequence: TGTGCCAGTAGGGTCTTGGGGGGCGGCAATTCACCCCTCCACTTT.

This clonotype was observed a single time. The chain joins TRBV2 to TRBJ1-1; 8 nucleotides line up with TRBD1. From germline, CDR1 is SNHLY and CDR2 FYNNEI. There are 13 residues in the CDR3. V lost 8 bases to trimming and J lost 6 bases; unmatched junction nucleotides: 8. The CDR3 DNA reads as TGTGCCAGCCACAGGGGGGGGACGGCTGAAGCTTTCTTT. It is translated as CASHRGGTAEAFF.

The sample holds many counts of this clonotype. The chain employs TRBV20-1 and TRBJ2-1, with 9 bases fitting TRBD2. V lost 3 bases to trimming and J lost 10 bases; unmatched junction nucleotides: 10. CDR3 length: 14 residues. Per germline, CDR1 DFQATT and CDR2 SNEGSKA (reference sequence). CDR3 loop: CSASRLAGSTEQFF. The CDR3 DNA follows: TGCAGTGCTAGTCGGCTAGCGGGAAGTACAGAGCAGTTCTTC.

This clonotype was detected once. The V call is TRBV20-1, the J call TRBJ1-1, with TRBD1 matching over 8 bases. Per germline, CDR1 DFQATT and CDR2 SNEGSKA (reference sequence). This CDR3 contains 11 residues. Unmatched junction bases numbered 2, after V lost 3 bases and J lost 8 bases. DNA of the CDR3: TGCAGTGCTAGTAGGACAGGGGAAGCTTTCTTT. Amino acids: CSASRTGEAFF.